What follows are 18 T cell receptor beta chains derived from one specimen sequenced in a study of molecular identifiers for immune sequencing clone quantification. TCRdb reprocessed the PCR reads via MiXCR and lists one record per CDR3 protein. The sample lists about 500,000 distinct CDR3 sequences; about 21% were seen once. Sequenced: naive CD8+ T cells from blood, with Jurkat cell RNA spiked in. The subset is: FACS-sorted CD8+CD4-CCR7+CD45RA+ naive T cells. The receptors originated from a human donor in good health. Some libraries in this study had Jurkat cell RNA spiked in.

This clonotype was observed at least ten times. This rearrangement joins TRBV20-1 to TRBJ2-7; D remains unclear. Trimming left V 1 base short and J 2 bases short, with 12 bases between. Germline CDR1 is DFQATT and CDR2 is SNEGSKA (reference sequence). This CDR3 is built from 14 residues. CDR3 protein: CSARGQVDPYEQYF. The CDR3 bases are TGCAGTGCTAGAGGACAAGTGGATCCCTACGAGCAGTACTTC.

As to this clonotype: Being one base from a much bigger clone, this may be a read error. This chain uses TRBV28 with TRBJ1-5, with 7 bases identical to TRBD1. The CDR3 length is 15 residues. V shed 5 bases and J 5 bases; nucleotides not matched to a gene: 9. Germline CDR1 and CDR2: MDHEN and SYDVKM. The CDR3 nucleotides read TGTGCCAGCAGTCTCCGACAGGGAGAGGATCAGCCCCAGCATTTT. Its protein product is CASSLRQGEDQPQHF.

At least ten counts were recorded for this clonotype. Written as DNA, the CDR3 is TGTGCCAGCAGTGAAAGTTTGCCTCCCGGTACGCAGTATTTT. Translated, it gives CASSESLPPGTQYF. This chain links TRBV2 with TRBJ2-3, with D unresolved. Trimming removed 2 bases at V and 8 bases at J, with 14 bases between. Germline-derived CDR1 and CDR2 are SNHLY and FYNNEI. This CDR3 is built from 14 residues. The entire variable domain, with the rest obtained from reference TRBV2 and TRBJ2-3, is as follows: EPEVTQTPSHQVTQMGQEVILRCVPISNHLYFYWYRQILGQKVEFLVSFYNNEISEKSEIFDDQFSVERPDGSNFTLKIRSTKLEDSAMYFCASSESLPPGTQYFGPGTRLTVL.

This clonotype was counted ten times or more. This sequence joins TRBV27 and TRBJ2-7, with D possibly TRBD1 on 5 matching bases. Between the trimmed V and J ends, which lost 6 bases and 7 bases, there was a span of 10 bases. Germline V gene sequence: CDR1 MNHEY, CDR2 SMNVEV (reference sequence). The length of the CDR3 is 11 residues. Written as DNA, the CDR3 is TGTGCCAGCAGCATAGCAGGGGAGCAGTACTTC. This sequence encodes CASSIAGEQYF.

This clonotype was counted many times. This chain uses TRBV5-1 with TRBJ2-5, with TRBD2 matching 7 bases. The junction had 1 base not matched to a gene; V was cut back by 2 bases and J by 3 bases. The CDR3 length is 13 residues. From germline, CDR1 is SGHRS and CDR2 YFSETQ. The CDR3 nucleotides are TGCGCCAGCAGCTTCGCGGGGGAAGAGACCCAGTACTTC. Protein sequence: CASSFAGEETQYF.

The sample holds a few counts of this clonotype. Written as DNA, the CDR3 is TGTGCCAGCAGTTTTAGGCTAGCGGGAGTTGAGCAGTTCTTC. Its protein is CASSFRLAGVEQFF. J is TRBJ2-1 and V is TRBV12-3 or TRBV12-4, with TRBD2 matching over 10 bases. The CDR3 covers 14 residues. The V gene end was trimmed by 3 bases and the J gene end by 9 bases; junction bases not matched to a gene: 5.

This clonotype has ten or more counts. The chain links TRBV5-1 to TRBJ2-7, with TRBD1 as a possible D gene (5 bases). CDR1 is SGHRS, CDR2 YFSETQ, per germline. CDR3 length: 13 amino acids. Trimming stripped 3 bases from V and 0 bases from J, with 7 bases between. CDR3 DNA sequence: TGCGCCAGCAGCTCGACAGCCTCCTACGAGCAGTACTTC. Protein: CASSSTASYEQYF.

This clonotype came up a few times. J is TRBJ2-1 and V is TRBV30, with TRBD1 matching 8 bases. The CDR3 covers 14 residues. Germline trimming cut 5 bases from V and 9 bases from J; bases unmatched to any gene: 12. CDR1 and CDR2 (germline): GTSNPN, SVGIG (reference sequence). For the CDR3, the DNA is TGTGCCTGGGAAGGAAACAGGGGGTCCGGTGAGCAGTTCTTC. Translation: CAWEGNRGSGEQFF.

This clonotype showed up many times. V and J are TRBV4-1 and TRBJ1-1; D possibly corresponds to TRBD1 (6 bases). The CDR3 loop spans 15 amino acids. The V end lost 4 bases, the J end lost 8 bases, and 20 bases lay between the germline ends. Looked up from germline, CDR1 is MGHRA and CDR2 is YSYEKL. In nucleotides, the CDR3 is TGCGCCAGCAGCCCGATCCCCGGACAGATCATCGAAGCTTTCTTT. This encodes CASSPIPGQIIEAFF.

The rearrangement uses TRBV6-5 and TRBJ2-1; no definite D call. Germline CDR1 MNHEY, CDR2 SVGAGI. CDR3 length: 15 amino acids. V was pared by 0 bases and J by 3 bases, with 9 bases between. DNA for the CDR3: TGTGCCAGCAGTTACTCGGGGAACGACTACAATGAGCAGTTCTTC. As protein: CASSYSGNDYNEQFF.

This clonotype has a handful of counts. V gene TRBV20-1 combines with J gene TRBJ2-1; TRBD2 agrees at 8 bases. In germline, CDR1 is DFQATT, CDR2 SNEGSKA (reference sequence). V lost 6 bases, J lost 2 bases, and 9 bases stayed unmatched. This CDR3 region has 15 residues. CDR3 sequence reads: CSARSGSGTYNEQFF. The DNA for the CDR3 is TGCAGTGCGAGAAGCGGGAGTGGGACCTACAATGAGCAGTTCTTC.

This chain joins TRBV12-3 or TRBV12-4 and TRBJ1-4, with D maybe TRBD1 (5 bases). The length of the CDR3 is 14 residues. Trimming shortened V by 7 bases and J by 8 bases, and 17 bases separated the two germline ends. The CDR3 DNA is TGTGCCAGCAAGAAGCAGGGTATACACGAAAAACTGTTTTTT. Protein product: CASKKQGIHEKLFF.

The CDR3 DNA follows: TGTGCCAGCAGTTTAATAGCGGCCCAAGAGACCCAGTACTTC. Residues: CASSLIAAQETQYF. The chain employs TRBV12-3 or TRBV12-4 and TRBJ2-5; possibly TRBD2 for D (6 bases). The V and J ends lost 2 bases and 1 base respectively, with 8 bases between them. This CDR3 is 14 amino acids long.

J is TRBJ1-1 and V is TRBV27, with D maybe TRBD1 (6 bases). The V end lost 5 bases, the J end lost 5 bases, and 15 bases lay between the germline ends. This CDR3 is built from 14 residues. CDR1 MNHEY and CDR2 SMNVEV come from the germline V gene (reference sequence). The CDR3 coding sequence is TGTGCCAGCAGTCCCCTACAGGGATTAACTGAAGCTTTCTTT. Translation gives CASSPLQGLTEAFF.

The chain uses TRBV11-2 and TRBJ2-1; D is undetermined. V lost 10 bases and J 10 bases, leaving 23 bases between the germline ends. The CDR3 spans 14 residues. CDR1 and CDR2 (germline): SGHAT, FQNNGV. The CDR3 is CATPGRKPGGEQFF. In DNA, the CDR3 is TGTGCCACCCCTGGAAGGAAGCCGGGTGGGGAGCAGTTCTTC.

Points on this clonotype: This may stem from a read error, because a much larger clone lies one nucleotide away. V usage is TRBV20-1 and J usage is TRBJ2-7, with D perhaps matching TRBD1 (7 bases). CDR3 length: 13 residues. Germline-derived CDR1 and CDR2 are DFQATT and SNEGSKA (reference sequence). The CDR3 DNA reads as TGCAGTGCTCAGGACAGGTTGGACTACGAGCGGTACTTC. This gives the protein CSAQDRLDYERYF.

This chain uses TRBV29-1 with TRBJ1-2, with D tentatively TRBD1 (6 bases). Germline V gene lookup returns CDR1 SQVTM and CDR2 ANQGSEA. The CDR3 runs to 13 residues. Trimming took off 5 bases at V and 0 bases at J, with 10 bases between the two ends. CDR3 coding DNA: TGCAGCGTTAGGACAGCCACTAACTATGGCTACACCTTC. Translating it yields CSVRTATNYGYTF.

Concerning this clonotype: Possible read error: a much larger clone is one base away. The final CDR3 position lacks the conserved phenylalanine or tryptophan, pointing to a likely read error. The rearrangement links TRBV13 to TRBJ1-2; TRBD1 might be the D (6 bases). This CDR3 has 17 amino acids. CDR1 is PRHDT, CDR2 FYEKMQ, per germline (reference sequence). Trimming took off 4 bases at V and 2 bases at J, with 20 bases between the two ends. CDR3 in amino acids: CASSSRGGQTLNYGYTS. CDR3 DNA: TGTGCCAGCAGCTCCAGGGGCGGACAGACGCTAAACTATGGCTACACCTCC.